These 2 T cell receptor beta chains share one sample of origin, sequenced in a study of molecular identifiers for immune sequencing clone quantification (dated by TCRdb to 2016 to 2019). Libraries came from PCR. TCRdb lists the instrument as Illumina HiSeq 4000. Through fastp at Q25 and MiXCR, TCRdb rebuilt clones from the public reads, retaining in-frame beta chains. Each CDR3 protein appears once, grouped with its most common genes and DNA. The sample yields about 640,000 distinct CDR3 sequences; 20% were counted once. The ten biggest clones cover under 0.95% of the sample. Sequencing input: naive CD8+ T cells from blood, with Jurkat cell RNA spiked in. This specimen's cell subset or site label, per the study, means: FACS-sorted CD8+CD4-CCR7+CD45RA+ naive T cells. The receptors come from a human donor in good health. Some libraries in this study had Jurkat cell RNA spiked in.

This clonotype appeared many times. The gene calls are TRBV20-1 and TRBJ1-5, with D unresolved. This CDR3 region has 13 residues. Per germline, CDR1 DFQATT and CDR2 SNEGSKA (reference sequence). Trimming took off 0 bases at V and 0 bases at J, with 3 bases between the two ends. CDR3 sequence reads: CSAREISNQPQHF. In DNA, the CDR3 is TGCAGTGCTAGAGAAATTAGCAATCAGCCCCAGCATTTT.

Details on this clonotype: A much larger clone differs from this one at a single base, so this may be a read error. The chain joins TRBV7-6 to TRBJ2-1; 9 positions agree with TRBD2. The CDR3 consists of 15 residues. The junction had 14 bases not matched to a gene; V was cut back by 8 bases and J by 9 bases. Germline V lookup: CDR1 SGHVS, CDR2 FNYEAQ. This chain's CDR3 is CASGPGTSFSSEQFF. Here the CDR3 DNA reads TGTGCCAGCGGCCCCGGGACTAGCTTCAGTAGTGAGCAGTTCTTC. The full variable domain, in which reference TRBV7-6 and TRBJ2-1 provide the parts outside the CDR3, is GAGVSQSPRYKVTKRGQDVALRCDPISGHVSLYWYRQALGQGPEFLTYFNYEAQQDKSGLPNDRFSAERPEGSISTLTIQRTEQRDSAMYRCASGPGTSFSSEQFFGPGTRLTVL.